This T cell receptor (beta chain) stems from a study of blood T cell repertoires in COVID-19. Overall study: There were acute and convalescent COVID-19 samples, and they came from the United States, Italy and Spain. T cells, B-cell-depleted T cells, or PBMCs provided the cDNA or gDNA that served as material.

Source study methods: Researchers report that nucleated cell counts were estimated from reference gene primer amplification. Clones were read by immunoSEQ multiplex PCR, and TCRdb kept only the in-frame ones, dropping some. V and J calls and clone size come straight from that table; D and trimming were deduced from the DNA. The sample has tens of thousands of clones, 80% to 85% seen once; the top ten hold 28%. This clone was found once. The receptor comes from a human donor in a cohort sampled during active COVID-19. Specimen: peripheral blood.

The chain's CDR3 is CSVEPADRAGGYTF. The CDR3 DNA is TGCAGCGTTGAACCGGCGGACAGGGCGGGTGGCTACACCTTC. V is TRBV29-1 and J is TRBJ1-2; TRBD1 aligns across 8 bases. V trimming: 2 bases; J trimming: 7 bases; junction bases outside the gene matches: 9. The CDR3 has 14 residues. Germline CDR1 SQVTM, CDR2 ANQGSEA.